This TCR beta chain was recovered during a study of blood T cell repertoires in COVID-19. Overall study context: Sites across the United States, Italy and Spain contributed samples from acute and convalescent COVID-19. The cDNA or gDNA used as material had been derived from T cells, B-cell-depleted T cells, or PBMCs.

How the authors handled the data: Estimates of nucleated cell counts were drawn from the amplification of reference gene primers. Libraries were prepared by immunoSEQ multiplex PCR; TCRdb keeps only in-frame clonotypes and omits some of them. V, J and clone size reflect that table, while D and trimming were determined from the DNA. Among about 220,000 clones listed, roughly 81% were seen once. Germline-derived CDR1 and CDR2 are SGDLS and YYNGEE. Deletions cut 3 bases from V and 9 bases from J, with 13 bases between. The CDR3 length is 14 residues. The TCR originated in a man aged 45 to 65 who had recovered from COVID-19. Sequencing was done on a sample of peripheral blood. The rearrangement joins TRBV9 to TRBJ1-6; unclear D gene. CDR3 in DNA: TGTGCCAGCAGCGAGACTGTAGCGCGTTCACCCCTCCACTTT. This translates into CASSETVARSPLHF.